A single sample is the source of the 5 T cell receptor beta chains below, sequenced in a study of blood T cell repertoires in COVID-19. The protocol was immunoSEQ multiplex PCR, while the TCRdb copy is restricted to in-frame clones and leaves out a portion. In the table there are roughly 250,000 clones, roughly 90% of which are singletons. Sequenced input: peripheral blood. Every receptor here comes from a woman in her twenties or thirties with acute or convalescent COVID-19.

The V and J genes are TRBV19 and TRBJ1-4; 7 bases line up with TRBD1. From germline, CDR1 is LNHDA and CDR2 SQIVND (reference sequence). Losses at the gene ends were 2 bases for V and 7 bases for J; bases not matched to a gene: 4. This CDR3 has 14 residues. The CDR3 nucleotides read TGTGCCAGTAGTATAAGAGGGGGCAGTGAAAAACTGTTTTTT. It translates to CASSIRGGSEKLFF.

J is TRBJ1-1 and V is TRBV30, with 9 bases matching TRBD1. Trimming took 7 bases from V and 11 from J; bases not matched to a gene: 5. The germline CDR1 and CDR2 sequences are GTSNPN and SVGIG (reference sequence). CDR3 length equals 10 residues. CDR3 in amino acids: CALYRGHAFF. The DNA of the CDR3 is TGTGCCTTATACAGGGGGCATGCTTTCTTT.

The CDR3 region is CATSDRGREQYF. CDR3 DNA sequence: TGTGCCACCAGTGACCGCGGGCGTGAGCAGTACTTC. The chain recombines TRBV24-1 with TRBJ2-7; tentatively, D is TRBD2 (5 bases). V lost 4 bases to trimming and J lost 7 bases, with 10 bases between them. The CDR3 runs 12 residues. Germline values: CDR1 KGHDR, CDR2 SFDVKD.

The CDR3, as DNA: TGTGCCAGCAGCTTTTACCTATATGGCTACACCTTC. This encodes CASSFYLYGYTF. V and J are TRBV7-2 and TRBJ1-2; D gene uncertain. The germline gives CDR1 SGHTA, CDR2 FQGNSA. V lost 3 bases, J lost 5 bases, and 7 bases lay in between. There are 12 residues in the CDR3.

The chain has TRBV18 and TRBJ1-4; the D is unclear. CDR1 is KGHSH, CDR2 LQKENI, per germline. V lost 0 bases and J 0 bases, leaving 5 bases between the germline ends. CDR3 length: 15 amino acids. CDR3 residues: CASSPPLATNEKLFF. As DNA, the CDR3 is TGTGCCAGCTCACCACCCCTCGCAACTAATGAAAAACTGTTTTTT.